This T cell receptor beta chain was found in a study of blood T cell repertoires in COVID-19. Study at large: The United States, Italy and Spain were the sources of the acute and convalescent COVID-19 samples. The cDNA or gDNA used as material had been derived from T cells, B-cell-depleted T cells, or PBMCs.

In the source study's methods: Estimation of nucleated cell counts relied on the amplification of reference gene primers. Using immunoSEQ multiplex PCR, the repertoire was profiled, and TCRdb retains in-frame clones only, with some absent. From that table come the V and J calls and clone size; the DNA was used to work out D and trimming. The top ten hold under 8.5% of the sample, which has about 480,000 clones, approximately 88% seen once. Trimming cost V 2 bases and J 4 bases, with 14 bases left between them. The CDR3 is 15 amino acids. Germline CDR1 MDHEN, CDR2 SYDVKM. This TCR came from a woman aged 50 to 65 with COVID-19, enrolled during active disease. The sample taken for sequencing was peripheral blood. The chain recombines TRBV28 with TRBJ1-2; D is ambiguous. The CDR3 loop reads CASSLVSAAGYGYTF. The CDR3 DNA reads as TGTGCCAGCAGTTTAGTATCGGCGGCCGGCTATGGCTACACCTTC.